The T cell receptor beta chain under discussion was sequenced for a study of shared clonotypes between healthy human individuals. Turning to the study itself: Aged between 18 and 49, the donors were a couple of women and three men.

The germline V gene encodes CDR1 SGHRS and CDR2 YFSETQ. The CDR3 length is 15 residues. J lost 2 bases, V lost 0 bases, and 4 bases had no gene match. The data were produced by immunoSEQ multiplex PCR, yet TCRdb's version contains in-frame clones alone and is incomplete. This table holds about 2.1 million clones, about 93% found once. CD45RO-negative, CCR7-selected cells formed the naive CD8 fraction, which excluded terminally differentiated effector memory CD45RA+ cells. This sequence originates from a man aged 18 to 35 in good health. Some clones in this sample may be carry-over from other donors' samples. Sequenced sample: naive CD8+ T cells from PBMCs. The gene calls are TRBV5-1 and TRBJ1-2; TRBD1 matches 7 bases. The CDR3 DNA is TGCGCCAGCAGCTTGGAGCTGGGACAGAACTATGGCTACACCTTC. Its translation: CASSLELGQNYGYTF.